The 26 T cell receptor beta chains presented below share a single source sample, sequenced in a study of control samples from healthy donors and cancer patients. Sequencing was performed with immunoSEQ multiplex PCR; in TCRdb, only in-frame clones are kept and a portion is missing. This sample has 150,000 to 200,000 clones, with roughly 89% found just once. The source material was blood. All receptors derive from a woman between 25 and 40 years old in good health.

This chain connects TRBV6-5 to TRBJ1-1, with a weak D call TRBD1 (5 bases). Germline V gene sequence: CDR1 MNHEY, CDR2 SVGAGI. The V end lost 8 bases, the J end lost 4 bases, and 14 bases lay between the germline ends. CDR3 length equals 13 residues. The CDR3: CASGRGIGTEAFF. The CDR3 DNA sequence: TGTGCCAGCGGGCGGGGGATCGGCACTGAAGCTTTCTTT.

V gene TRBV4-2 combines with J gene TRBJ1-4; TRBD1 is a possible D gene (6 bases). The CDR3 runs to 16 residues. Germline CDR1 is LGHNA and CDR2 is YNFKEQ. V was trimmed by 1 base and J by 8 bases, leaving 17 bases between them. CDR3 bases: TGTGCCAGCAGCCAAGTCCAGGGAGGGGGTTCAGAAAAACTGTTTTTT. Translation: CASSQVQGGGSEKLFF.

The chain carries TRBV15 and TRBJ1-5, with 10 bases that match TRBD1. CDR3 length equals 13 residues. CDR1 LNHNV and CDR2 YYDKDF come from the germline V gene (reference sequence). V gave up 5 bases and J gave up 7 bases; unmatched junction bases: 2. The DNA of the CDR3 is TGTGCCACCAGCGGGACAGGGGTCCAGCCCCAGCATTTT. It is translated as CATSGTGVQPQHF.

The chain is built from TRBV7-3 and TRBJ2-1; 8 bases align to TRBD2. Trimming at V came to 5 bases and at J to 3 bases, leaving 3 bases not matched to a gene. The CDR3 length is 14 residues. Looked up from germline, CDR1 is SGHTA and CDR2 is FQGTGA. CDR3 sequence: CASSPGLVYNEQFF. The CDR3 coding sequence is TGTGCCAGCAGCCCGGGACTAGTCTACAATGAGCAGTTCTTC.

The gene calls are TRBV19 and TRBJ2-1; no firm D call. The ends were cut back, 3 bases at V and 7 bases at J, with 10 bases in the middle. Germline V gives CDR1 LNHDA, CDR2 SQIVND (reference sequence). The CDR3 spans 13 residues. CDR3 loop: CASSMLSVNEQFF. The CDR3 bases are TGTGCCAGTAGTATGCTTTCGGTGAATGAGCAGTTCTTC.

The rearrangement links TRBV6-5 to TRBJ2-7; TRBD2 matches at 7 bases. The germline V gene encodes CDR1 MNHEY and CDR2 SVGAGI. The trim removed 7 bases at V and 2 bases at J, leaving 2 bases unmatched. This CDR3 is 12 amino acids long. CDR3 coding DNA: TGTGCCAGCATTGGGAGGGCCTACGAGCAGTACTTC. It translates to CASIGRAYEQYF.

The chain uses TRBV18 and TRBJ1-4, with no clear D. There are 16 residues in the CDR3. Germline CDR1 KGHSH, CDR2 LQKENI. V gave up 1 base and J gave up 3 bases, with 12 bases separating them. CDR3 region: CASSPRRVGANEKLFF. The CDR3 DNA reads as TGTGCCAGCTCACCACGCCGAGTTGGGGCTAATGAAAAACTGTTTTTT.

The CDR3 region has the DNA TGTGCCAGCAGTTACTCGTTACTAGCGGGAGTGGAACAGTTCTTC. This sequence encodes CASSYSLLAGVEQFF. This chain joins TRBV6-7 and TRBJ2-1, with 11 nucleotides matching TRBD2. TRBV6-7 is flagged as an ORF with uncertain function. The CDR3 is 15 amino acids. V was pared by 0 bases and J by 13 bases, with 8 bases of the junction left unmatched.

The V and J genes are TRBV12-3 or TRBV12-4 and TRBJ2-7; the match to TRBD1 covers 8 bases. The CDR3 contains 12 residues. Trimming removed 5 bases from V and 8 bases from J; junction bases left unmatched: 5. CDR3 residues: CASSPGQGKQYF. CDR3 nucleotide sequence: TGTGCCAGCAGTCCCGGACAGGGCAAGCAGTACTTC.

The table lists this clone with a count of one. The same CDR3 also results from other DNA sequences found in this sample. The rearrangement links TRBV29-1 to TRBJ2-5, with 9 bases lining up with TRBD1. The V segment lost 6 bases and the J segment 5 bases; nucleotides outside the gene matches: 4. This CDR3 has 12 amino acids. CDR1 is SQVTM, CDR2 ANQGSEA, per germline. CDR3 in DNA: TGCAGCGTAACCACAGGGGGCGAGACCCAGTACTTC. It codes for CSVTTGGETQYF. The entire variable domain, with the rest obtained from reference TRBV29-1 and TRBJ2-5, is as follows: SAVISQKPSRDICQRGTSLTIQCQVDSQVTMMFWYRQQPGQSLTLIATANQGSEATYESGFVIDKFPISRPNLTFSTLTVSNMSPEDSSIYLCSVTTGGETQYFGPGTRLLVL.

This clone appeared once. V is TRBV12-5 and J is TRBJ1-5; no definite D call. CDR1 and CDR2 (germline): LGHNT, FRNRAP. The CDR3 spans 14 residues. The V end lost 1 base, the J end lost 9 bases, and 13 bases lay between the germline ends. The chain's CDR3 is CASGLAQGSGPQHF. DNA for the CDR3: TGTGCTAGTGGTTTGGCACAAGGGTCTGGGCCCCAGCATTTT.

The chain employs TRBV5-4 and TRBJ2-5; TRBD2 agrees at 12 bases. Germline V gene data show CDR1 as SGHNT and CDR2 as YYREEE (reference sequence). With V trimmed by 3 bases and J by 1 base, 7 bases remained unmatched. The CDR3 extends over 17 amino acids. The CDR3 reads CASSWSSGGAGQETQYF. Written as DNA, the CDR3 is TGTGCCAGCAGCTGGTCTAGCGGGGGGGCCGGCCAAGAGACCCAGTACTTC.

The rearrangement links TRBV9 to TRBJ1-4, with D hard to call. The CDR3 spans 14 residues. Between the trimmed V and J ends, which lost 0 bases and 1 base, there was a span of 4 bases. From germline, CDR1 is SGDLS and CDR2 YYNGEE. CDR3 protein: CASSVEGTNEKLFF. The CDR3 coding sequence is TGTGCCAGCAGCGTAGAGGGAACTAATGAAAAACTGTTTTTT.

The rearrangement joins TRBV2 to TRBJ1-1; TRBD1 matches at 9 bases. The CDR3 has 12 amino acids. The V gene end was trimmed by 5 bases and the J gene end by 10 bases; junction bases not matched to a gene: 5. Germline-derived CDR1 and CDR2 are SNHLY and FYNNEI. In nucleotides, the CDR3 is TGTGCCAGCAGTCGGGACAGGGTTGGAGCTTTCTTT. Its translation: CASSRDRVGAFF.

The V call is TRBV7-2, the J call TRBJ1-1; D is uncertain. Germline V gives CDR1 SGHTA, CDR2 FQGNSA. Trimming removed 2 bases at V and 1 base at J, with 8 bases between. This CDR3 comprises 14 residues. The CDR3 bases are TGTGCCAGCAGCTTATGGCTGGGGAACACTGAAGCTTTCTTT. It translates to CASSLWLGNTEAFF.

V gene TRBV24-1 combines with J gene TRBJ2-3, with D perhaps TRBD2 (5 bases). The CDR3 covers 15 residues. Germline V CDR1 and CDR2: KGHDR, SFDVKD. V was trimmed by 3 bases and J by 6 bases, leaving 15 bases between them. CDR3 sequence (DNA): TGTGCCACCAGTGATGCGGGCAGAAGAGGGGATACGCAGTATTTT. This translates into CATSDAGRRGDTQYF.

V and J are TRBV5-1 and TRBJ2-1, with 11 bases aligning to TRBD2. The trim removed 5 bases at V and 1 base at J, leaving 8 bases unmatched. Germline CDR1 is SGHRS and CDR2 is YFSETQ. This CDR3 is 17 amino acids long. The CDR3 bases are TGCGCCAGCAGAAATAGCGGGGGGGCACAGTCCTACAATGAGCAGTTCTTC. It yields the protein CASRNSGGAQSYNEQFF.

This clone was seen a handful of times. This rearrangement joins TRBV6-1 to TRBJ1-4; 9 nucleotides match TRBD1. Losses at the gene ends were 2 bases for V and 4 bases for J; bases not matched to a gene: 8. Germline V lookup: CDR1 MNHNS, CDR2 SASEGT. There are 17 residues in the CDR3. The CDR3 region has the DNA TGTGCCAGCAGTGAACCCGGGACAGGGTTGAGTAATGAAAAACTGTTTTTT. Its translation is CASSEPGTGLSNEKLFF.

The table lists this clone with a count of one. V usage is TRBV29-1 and J usage is TRBJ1-1; no firm D call. V lost 4 bases, J lost 1 base, and 10 bases lay in between. Germline values: CDR1 SQVTM, CDR2 ANQGSEA. CDR3 length: 13 amino acids. The CDR3: CSVGGDGNTEAFF. DNA of the CDR3: TGCAGCGTTGGGGGTGATGGGAACACTGAAGCTTTCTTT.

The chain is built from TRBV6-5 and TRBJ1-2, with 10 bases fitting TRBD1. The CDR3 has 15 residues. Germline V gives CDR1 MNHEY, CDR2 SVGAGI. V gave up 6 bases and J gave up 2 bases; unmatched junction bases: 6. In DNA form, the CDR3 reads TGTGCCAGCAGGACCTCGACAGGGGGCAACTATGGCTACACCTTC. Translation: CASRTSTGGNYGYTF.

This clone has just a few counts. Other DNA sequences of this sample code for an identical CDR3. The chain combines TRBV9 with TRBJ2-2; 8 bases line up with TRBD1. Trimming at V came to 0 bases and at J to 5 bases, leaving 3 bases not matched to a gene. This CDR3 comprises 15 residues. CDR1 is SGDLS, CDR2 YYNGEE, per germline. This chain's CDR3 is CASSVDRGMTGELFF. CDR3 DNA: TGTGCCAGCAGCGTAGACAGGGGGATGACCGGGGAGCTGTTTTTT.

J is TRBJ1-1 and V is TRBV7-9, with TRBD1 matching over 12 bases. Germline assignment: CDR1 SEHNR and CDR2 FQNEAQ (reference sequence). CDR3 size: 14 residues. V lost 0 bases to trimming and J lost 12 bases; unmatched junction nucleotides: 5. Written as DNA, the CDR3 is TGTGCCAGCAGCTTAGCCTCGGGACAGGGGGCAACTTTCTTT. Its protein product is CASSLASGQGATFF.

The chain recombines TRBV5-1 with TRBJ1-3; no reliable D call. Germline V gene sequence: CDR1 SGHRS, CDR2 YFSETQ. The length of the CDR3 is 14 residues. V dropped 4 bases and J dropped 0 bases, with 8 bases sitting between them. For the CDR3, the DNA is TGCGCCAGCAGCGAACAGAGCTCTGGAAACACCATATATTTT. Its translation is CASSEQSSGNTIYF. Combining the CDR3 with reference TRBV5-1 and TRBJ1-3 gives the whole variable domain KAGVTQTPRYLIKTRGQQVTLSCSPISGHRSVSWYQQTPGQGLQFLFEYFSETQRNKGNFPGRFSGRQFSNSRSEMNVSTLELGDSALYLCASSEQSSGNTIYFGEGSWLTVV.

Note on this clone: The same CDR3 also results from other DNA sequences found in this sample. The gene calls are TRBV6-4 and TRBJ2-3, with 8 bases fitting TRBD2. CDR1 is MRHNA and CDR2 is SNTAGT in the germline V gene. The CDR3 runs 14 residues. V dropped 2 bases and J dropped 3; count of bases not matched to a gene: 1. This CDR3 reads CASSDAGGTDTQYF. DNA for the CDR3: TGTGCCAGCAGTGACGCGGGGGGTACAGATACGCAGTATTTT.

This chain uses TRBV3-1 (or the pseudogene TRBV3-2) with TRBJ2-2; D ambiguous. This CDR3 region has 14 residues. Per the germline V gene, CDR1 is LGHDT and CDR2 is YNNKEL (reference sequence). Trimming cost V 2 bases and J 4 bases, with 8 bases left between them. The CDR3 loop is CASSQKRTTGELFF. The CDR3 region has the DNA TGTGCCAGCAGCCAAAAGAGGACCACCGGGGAGCTGTTTTTT.

The V call is TRBV2, the J call TRBJ2-1; D is perhaps TRBD1 (6 bases). The germline gives CDR1 SNHLY, CDR2 FYNNEI. The germline V and J ends were trimmed by 10 bases and 0 bases, with 10 bases remaining between them. The CDR3 spans 13 residues. CDR3 in DNA: TGTGCCACGGGGACAAACTCCTACAATGAGCAGTTCTTC. It specifies CATGTNSYNEQFF.